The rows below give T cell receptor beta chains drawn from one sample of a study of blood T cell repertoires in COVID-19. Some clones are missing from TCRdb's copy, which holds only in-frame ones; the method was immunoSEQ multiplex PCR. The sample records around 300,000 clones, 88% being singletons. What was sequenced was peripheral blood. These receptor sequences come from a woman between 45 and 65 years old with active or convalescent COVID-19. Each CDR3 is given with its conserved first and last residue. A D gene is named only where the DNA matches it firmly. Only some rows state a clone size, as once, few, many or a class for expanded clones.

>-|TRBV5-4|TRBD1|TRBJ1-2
CASSPGQGEGYGYTF
TGTGCCAGCAGCCCGGGACAGGGGGAGGGATATGGCTACACCTTC
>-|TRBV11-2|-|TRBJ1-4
CASSLDGGAYEKLFF
TGTGCCAGCAGCTTAGATGGCGGGGCTTATGAAAAACTGTTTTTT
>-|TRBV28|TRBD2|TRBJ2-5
CASKRAGEAETQYF
TGTGCCAGCAAGAGAGCGGGAGAGGCGGAGACCCAGTACTTC
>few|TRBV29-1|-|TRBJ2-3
CSVDGRESTDTQYF
TGCAGCGTTGACGGCCGGGAGAGCACAGATACGCAGTATTTT
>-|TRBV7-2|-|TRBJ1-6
CASSPRASSYNSPLHF
TGTGCCAGCAGCCCGCGGGCGAGCTCCTATAATTCACCCCTCCACTTT
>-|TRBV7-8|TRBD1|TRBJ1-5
CASSYGQGNQPQHF
TGTGCCAGCAGTTACGGACAGGGAAATCAGCCCCAGCATTTT
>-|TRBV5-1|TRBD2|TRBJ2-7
CASSLALGTSGYEQYF
TGCGCCAGCAGCTTGGCCCTCGGGACTAGCGGCTACGAGCAGTACTTC
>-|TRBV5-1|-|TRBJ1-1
CASSSDTGNTEAFF
TGCGCCAGCAGCTCGGACACCGGGAACACTGAAGCTTTCTTT
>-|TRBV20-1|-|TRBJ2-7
CSARGAYEQYF
TGCAGTGCTAGGGGAGCCTACGAGCAGTACTTC
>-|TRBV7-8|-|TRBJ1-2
CASSPYGQGGDYGYTF
TGTGCCAGCAGCCCTTATGGGCAGGGTGGGGACTATGGCTACACCTTC
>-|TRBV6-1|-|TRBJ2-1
CASSEASSLSVNEQFF
TGTGCCAGCAGTGAAGCGTCAAGTCTTAGCGTCAATGAGCAGTTCTTC
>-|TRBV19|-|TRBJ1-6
CASSSTGGRSPLHF
TGTGCCAGTAGTTCGACCGGCGGGCGATCACCCCTCCACTTT
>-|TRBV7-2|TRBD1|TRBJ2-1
CASSSRGLSHNEQFF
TGTGCCAGCAGCTCCAGGGGGCTTTCACACAATGAGCAGTTCTTC
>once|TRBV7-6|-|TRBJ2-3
CASSREFEPNTQYF
TGTGCCAGCAGTCGGGAGTTTGAGCCGAATACGCAGTATTTT
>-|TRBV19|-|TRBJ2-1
CASSMRGLIYNEQFF
TGTGCCAGTAGTATGCGAGGGTTAATTTACAATGAGCAGTTCTTC
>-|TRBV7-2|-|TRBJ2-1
CASSSLGAATPEQFF
TGTGCCAGCAGCTCCCTAGGTGCGGCGACTCCTGAGCAGTTCTTC
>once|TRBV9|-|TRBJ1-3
CASSSPGSGNTIYF
TGTGCCAGCAGCTCCCCCGGCTCTGGAAACACCATATATTTT
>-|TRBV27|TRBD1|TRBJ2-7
CASSLGQGALEQYF
TGTGCCAGCAGTCTGGGACAGGGGGCCCTCGAGCAGTACTTC
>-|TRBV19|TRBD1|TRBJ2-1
CASSRDRWSSYNEQFF
TGTGCCAGTAGCCGGGACAGGTGGAGCTCCTACAATGAGCAGTTCTTC
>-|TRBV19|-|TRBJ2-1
CASSRSEATYNEQFF
TGTGCCAGTTCCCGATCAGAGGCCACCTACAATGAGCAGTTCTTC
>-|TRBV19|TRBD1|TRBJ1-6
CASHRGGSSYNSPLHF
TGTGCCAGTCACAGGGGTGGGAGCTCCTATAATTCACCCCTCCACTTT
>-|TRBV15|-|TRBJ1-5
CATSRDQGLSNQPQHF
TGTGCCACCAGCAGAGATCAGGGTCTAAGCAATCAGCCCCAGCATTTT
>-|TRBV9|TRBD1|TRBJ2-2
CASSPRTGTGELFF
TGTGCCAGCAGCCCCCGGACAGGGACCGGGGAGCTGTTTTTT
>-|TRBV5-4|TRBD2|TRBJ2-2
CASSGASGIVTGELFF
TGTGCCAGCAGCGGGGCTAGCGGGATTGTCACCGGGGAGCTGTTTTTT
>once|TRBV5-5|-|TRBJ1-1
CASSLAPSEDTEAFF
TGTGCCAGCAGCTTGGCACCATCGGAGGACACTGAAGCTTTCTTT
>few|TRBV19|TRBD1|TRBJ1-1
CASSLRTGLNTEAFF
TGTGCCAGTAGTTTACGGACAGGTTTGAACACTGAAGCTTTCTTT